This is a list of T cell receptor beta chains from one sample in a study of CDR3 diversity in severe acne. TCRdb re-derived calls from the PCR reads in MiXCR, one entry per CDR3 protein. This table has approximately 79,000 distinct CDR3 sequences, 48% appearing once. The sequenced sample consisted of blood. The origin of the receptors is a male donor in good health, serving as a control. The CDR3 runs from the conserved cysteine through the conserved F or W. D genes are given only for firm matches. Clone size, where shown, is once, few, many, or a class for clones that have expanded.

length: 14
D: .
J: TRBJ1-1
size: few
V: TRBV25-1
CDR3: CASSPSALNTEAFF
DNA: TGTGCCAGCAGCCCTTCGGCCCTGAACACTGAAGCTTTCTTT

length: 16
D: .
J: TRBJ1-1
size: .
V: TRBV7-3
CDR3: CASSRYVVSVNTEAFF
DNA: TGTGCCAGCAGCCGTTATGTCGTGAGTGTGAACACTGAAGCTTTCTTT

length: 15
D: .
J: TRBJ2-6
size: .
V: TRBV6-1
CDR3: CASSTDSSGANVLTF
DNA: TGTGCCAGCAGTACCGACAGCTCTGGGGCCAACGTCCTGACTTTC

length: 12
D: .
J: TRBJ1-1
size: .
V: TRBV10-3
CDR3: CAIRRDNTEAFF
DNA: TGTGCCATCAGGAGGGACAACACTGAAGCTTTCTTT

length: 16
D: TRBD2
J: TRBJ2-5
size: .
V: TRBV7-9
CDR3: CASSPGTSAEGETQYF
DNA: TGTGCCAGCAGCCCGGGGACTAGCGCGGAGGGCGAGACCCAGTACTTC

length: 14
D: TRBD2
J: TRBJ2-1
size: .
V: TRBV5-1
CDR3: CASKREPSYNEQFF
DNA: TGCGCCAGCAAGCGGGAGCCCTCCTACAATGAGCAGTTCTTC

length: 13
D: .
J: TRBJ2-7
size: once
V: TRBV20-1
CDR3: CSASANGNSKQYF
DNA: TGCAGTGCTAGCGCTAACGGGAATTCGAAGCAGTACTTC

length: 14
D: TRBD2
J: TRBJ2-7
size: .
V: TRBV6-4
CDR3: CASSALAGLDEQYF
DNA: TGTGCCAGCAGTGCGCTAGCGGGACTGGACGAGCAGTACTTC

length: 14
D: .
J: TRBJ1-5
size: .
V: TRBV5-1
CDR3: CASSLDSFGQPQHF
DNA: TGCGCCAGCAGCTTGGACAGCTTCGGTCAGCCCCAGCATTTT

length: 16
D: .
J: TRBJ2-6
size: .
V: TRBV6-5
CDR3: CASSYAGSSGANVLTF
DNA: TGTGCCAGCAGTTACGCTGGGAGCTCTGGGGCCAACGTCCTGACTTTC